Below, 31 T cell receptor beta chains from the same sample are listed, as sequenced in a study of spatial heterogeneity in lung cancer. MiXCR, applied by TCRdb to the 5' RACE reads, yields one record per CDR3 protein. The sample holds about 17,000 distinct CDR3 sequences; about 20% are singletons and the top ten take 15% to 20%. Time point denoted: sample taken at primary tumor resection. No cell sorting; template was whole RNA from tumor, lung tissue or PBMC. The specimen was PBMCs, collected at surgery. These receptors originate from a female donor with early-stage non-small cell lung cancer.

This clonotype has only a few counts. The V gene is TRBV30, the J gene TRBJ1-2; possible D gene TRBD1, 5 bases. Trimming shortened V by 8 bases and J by 4 bases, and 14 bases separated the two germline ends. CDR1 and CDR2 (germline): GTSNPN, SVGIG (reference sequence). This CDR3 spans 12 amino acids. The CDR3 nucleotides read TGTGCCCGGGACTCTAGAGGCTATGGCTACACCTTC. The encoded protein is CARDSRGYGYTF.

The chain combines TRBV20-1 with TRBJ1-5; TRBD1 might be the D (5 bases). Trimming stripped 7 bases from V and 0 bases from J, with 13 bases between. Germline assignment: CDR1 DFQATT and CDR2 SNEGSKA (reference sequence). This CDR3 comprises 14 residues. The CDR3 reads CSGMTASSNQPQHF. The CDR3 nucleotides read TGCAGTGGGATGACAGCCTCTAGCAATCAGCCCCAGCATTTT.

There are many counts of this clonotype. The chain recombines TRBV7-2 with TRBJ2-3, with 11 bases identical to TRBD2. With V trimmed by 5 bases and J by 6 bases, 7 bases remained unmatched. Germline V CDR1 and CDR2: SGHTA, FQGNSA. The CDR3 runs 15 residues. CDR3 loop: CASSPVAGGRDTQYF. The CDR3 DNA reads TGTGCCAGCAGCCCTGTAGCGGGAGGGCGGGATACGCAGTATTTT.

This clonotype occurred many times. The gene calls are TRBV20-1 and TRBJ2-4; the D gene could be TRBD1 or TRBD2 (5 bases each). Germline CDR1 DFQATT, CDR2 SNEGSKA (reference sequence). The CDR3 spans 12 residues. The V end was cut by 5 bases, the J end by 7 bases, with 12 bases between. CDR3 sequence: CSAPGSGNIQYF. DNA of the CDR3: TGCAGTGCTCCGGGGTCAGGGAACATTCAGTACTTC.

Ten or more counts support this clonotype. The J gene is TRBJ2-7, the V gene TRBV19, with 7 bases that match TRBD1. CDR1 is LNHDA and CDR2 is SQIVND in the germline V gene (reference sequence). The length of the CDR3 is 14 residues. V trimming: 6 bases; J trimming: 6 bases; junction bases outside the gene matches: 11. The CDR3 sequence is CASRQQGTSGEQYF. The CDR3 bases are TGTGCCAGTAGACAACAGGGGACCTCGGGCGAGCAGTACTTC.

Of note for this clonotype: It may be a read error: a sequence one base away is much more abundant. The chain couples TRBV27 to TRBJ1-5, with no clear D. V was shortened by 3 bases and J by 4 bases, with 7 bases between the two germline ends. CDR3 length equals 13 residues. The germline CDR1 and CDR2 sequences are MNHEY and SMNVEV (reference sequence). As DNA, the CDR3 is TGTGCCAGCAGTTTTGTCGGTAATCAGCCCCAGCATTTT. This sequence encodes CASSFVGNQPQHF.

The rearrangement links TRBV11-3 to TRBJ1-1; 8 bases align to TRBD1. The J segment lost 1 base and the V segment lost 5 bases, leaving 3 bases of the junction unmatched. The CDR3 spans 14 residues. CDR1 SGHNT and CDR2 YENEEA come from the germline V gene. In nucleotides, the CDR3 is TGTGCCAGCAGCATTGGACAGGGGAACACTGAAGCTTTCTTT. Translating it yields CASSIGQGNTEAFF.

This chain connects TRBV6-1 to TRBJ1-2, with a tentative D call TRBD1 (5 bases). CDR1 is MNHNS and CDR2 is SASEGT in the germline V gene. V lost 0 bases and J 4 bases, leaving 12 bases between the germline ends. The CDR3 sequence is 15 residues long. The CDR3 loop is CASSEAGGDLYGYTF. As DNA, the CDR3 is TGTGCCAGCAGTGAAGCGGGCGGGGACCTCTATGGCTACACCTTC.

This clonotype counts as medium-sized. Here the CDR3 DNA reads TGTGCCAGCAGTTACGGCGGGGGCTCCTACGAGCAGTACTTC. Protein product: CASSYGGGSYEQYF. The rearrangement links TRBV6-2 or TRBV6-3 to TRBJ2-7; 7 bases agree with TRBD2. Germline V gene lookup returns CDR1 MNHEY and CDR2 SVGEGT. The CDR3 contains 14 residues. J gave up 0 bases and V 2 bases, and 1 base lay outside the gene matches.

This clonotype was counted many times. This sequence joins TRBV23-1 and TRBJ2-7; the D is unclear. TRBV23-1 is identified as an open reading frame with a role that is uncertain. V lost 1 base and J 2 bases, leaving 9 bases between the germline ends. This CDR3 comprises 14 residues. CDR3 protein: CASSQLADAYEQYF. The CDR3 coding sequence is TGCGCCAGCAGTCAATTGGCAGACGCCTACGAGCAGTACTTC.

Ten or more counts support this clonotype. The chain uses TRBV12-3 or TRBV12-4 and TRBJ2-1; perhaps TRBD1 as D (6 bases). V lost 6 bases and J 0 bases, leaving 12 bases between the germline ends. The CDR3 length is 15 residues. DNA for the CDR3: TGTGCCAGCAGCAAGGGGGTAAGCTCCTACAATGAGCAGTTCTTC. Amino acids: CASSKGVSSYNEQFF.

This clonotype was seen many times. The genes are TRBV6-2 or TRBV6-3 and TRBJ2-2; D is ambiguous. The germline V and J ends were trimmed by 2 bases and 6 bases, with 7 bases remaining between them. The CDR3 is made up of 13 amino acids. CDR1 and CDR2 (germline): MNHEY, SVGEGT. The CDR3: CASSYRAPGELFF. The CDR3 DNA sequence: TGTGCCAGCAGTTACAGGGCCCCCGGGGAGCTGTTTTTT.

This clonotype has ten or more counts. The CDR3 DNA is TGTGCCAGCAGCGTCCGGGACAGGAGACAAGAGACCCAGTACTTC. Translating gives CASSVRDRRQETQYF. The chain is built from TRBV7-9 and TRBJ2-5; 8 bases map to TRBD1. Germline V lookup: CDR1 SEHNR, CDR2 FQNEAQ (reference sequence). CDR3 length equals 15 residues. V was clipped by 5 bases and J by 2 bases; unmatched bases: 7.

There are many counts of this clonotype. This chain uses TRBV10-3 with TRBJ2-1, with D hard to call. In germline, CDR1 is ENHRY, CDR2 SYGVKD. This CDR3 has 11 residues. V lost 2 bases, J lost 7 bases, and 3 bases lay in between. CDR3 residues: CAISELNEQFF. Written as DNA, the CDR3 is TGTGCCATCAGTGAGCTAAATGAGCAGTTCTTC.

This CDR3 reads CASSPGQTYYEQYF. The CDR3 DNA reads TGTGCCAGCAGCCCGGGACAGACCTACTACGAGCAGTACTTC. V gene TRBV11-1 combines with J gene TRBJ2-7; 7 bases agree with TRBD1. V was clipped by 5 bases and J by 3 bases; unmatched bases: 7. The germline V gene encodes CDR1 SGHAT and CDR2 FQDESV (reference sequence). The CDR3 has 14 residues.

This chain links TRBV2 with TRBJ2-1; no reliable D call. CDR1 is SNHLY and CDR2 is FYNNEI in the germline V gene. The CDR3 length is 11 residues. Trimming removed 5 bases at V and 8 bases at J, with 7 bases between. The CDR3 here is CASSLQDEQFF. Here the CDR3 DNA reads TGTGCCAGCAGTTTACAAGATGAGCAGTTCTTC.

At least ten counts were recorded for this clonotype. At one boundary the junction diverges from the germline segment, which might be a read error. CDR3 DNA sequence: TGTGCCAGCTCACCAGGACAGGGGGACGTCTACCCCGTACTCTTC. It codes for CASSPGQGDVYPVLF. The J gene is TRBJ2-1, the V gene TRBV18, with 10 bases identical to TRBD1. Germline CDR1 KGHSH, CDR2 LQKENI. The CDR3 contains 15 residues.

This chain connects TRBV7-3 to TRBJ2-5; D possibly corresponds to TRBD2 (7 bases). This CDR3 has 16 residues. Germline CDR1 SGHTA, CDR2 FQGTGA. Trimming stripped 4 bases from V and 4 bases from J, with 19 bases between. The CDR3 DNA is TGTGCCAGCAGCTCCCGGGGGGCGGGAGATGGAGAGACCCAGTACTTC. Its protein product is CASSSRGAGDGETQYF.

This clonotype was recorded many times. The chain couples TRBV7-9 to TRBJ2-2; D call uncertain. The CDR3 is 14 amino acids. V shed 0 bases and J shed 2 bases, with 4 bases lying between them. Germline-derived CDR1 and CDR2 are SEHNR and FQNEAQ (reference sequence). CDR3: CASSLAGNTGELFF. The CDR3 DNA reads as TGTGCCAGCAGCTTAGCGGGAAACACCGGGGAGCTGTTTTTT.

This clonotype was counted ten times or more. The chain couples TRBV9 to TRBJ2-3, with D unclear. The germline V gene encodes CDR1 SGDLS and CDR2 YYNGEE. V was shortened by 3 bases and J by 4 bases, with 9 bases between the two germline ends. This CDR3 contains 13 residues. The CDR3 sequence: CASSAVDSDTQYF. The CDR3 DNA reads TGTGCCAGCAGCGCCGTTGACTCAGATACGCAGTATTTT.

The chain joins TRBV19 to TRBJ2-2; 8 bases agree with TRBD2. This CDR3 spans 17 amino acids. Trimming cost V 5 bases and J 4 bases; bases outside gene matches: 12. Germline V lookup: CDR1 LNHDA, CDR2 SQIVND (reference sequence). DNA of the CDR3: TGTGCCAGTAGTTCGCCTAGCGGGTCCCCACGCACCGGGGAGCTGTTTTTT. Protein: CASSSPSGSPRTGELFF.

This clonotype was recorded many times. The chain links TRBV12-3 or TRBV12-4 to TRBJ1-1; D unclear. Deletions cut 3 bases from V and 9 bases from J, with 8 bases between. The CDR3 sequence is 11 residues long. The CDR3 sequence is CASSFLGKAFF. CDR3 in DNA: TGTGCCAGCAGTTTTCTGGGAAAAGCTTTCTTT.

The chain is built from TRBV20-1 and TRBJ1-5; 8 positions agree with TRBD1. J lost 9 bases, V lost 6 bases, and 16 bases had no gene match. Germline V gives CDR1 DFQATT, CDR2 SNEGSKA (reference sequence). CDR3 size: 15 residues. CDR3 region: CSAGRVTGGGPPQHF. CDR3 sequence (DNA): TGCAGTGCCGGTCGAGTTACAGGGGGTGGCCCGCCCCAGCATTTT.

This rearrangement joins TRBV4-2 to TRBJ1-3; D is ambiguous. V shed 3 bases and J shed 3 bases, with 15 bases lying between them. The germline V gene encodes CDR1 LGHNA and CDR2 YNFKEQ. The CDR3 extends over 16 amino acids. The CDR3 protein is CASSHEGSVYGNTIYF. In DNA form, the CDR3 reads TGTGCCAGCAGCCATGAGGGATCGGTTTATGGAAACACCATATATTTT.

This chain joins TRBV20-1 and TRBJ1-5; D is uncertain. This CDR3 has 14 amino acids. Germline assignment: CDR1 DFQATT and CDR2 SNEGSKA (reference sequence). Trimming shortened V by 1 base and J by 8 bases, and 15 bases separated the two germline ends. Here the CDR3 reads CSARGFLVGEPQHF. CDR3 bases: TGCAGTGCTAGAGGCTTCCTGGTTGGGGAGCCCCAGCATTTT.

This clonotype was counted at least ten times. This chain uses TRBV4-3 with TRBJ2-7; 7 positions match TRBD2. CDR1 is LGHNA and CDR2 is YSLEER in the germline V gene. The CDR3 runs 17 residues. V was clipped by 0 bases and J by 4 bases; unmatched bases: 12. The CDR3 loop reads CASSQDGRREGSYEQYF. The CDR3 DNA sequence: TGCGCCAGCAGCCAAGACGGCCGGAGGGAGGGCTCGTACGAGCAGTACTTC.

The rearrangement uses TRBV9 and TRBJ2-2; the D gene could be TRBD1 or TRBD2 (5 bases each). The CDR3 sequence is 17 residues long. V shed 1 base and J shed 1 base, with 14 bases lying between them. The germline CDR1 and CDR2 sequences are SGDLS and YYNGEE. CDR3 bases: TGTGCCAGCAGCGTACCCACTGGTGGGGGGAACACCGGGGAGCTGTTTTTT. As protein: CASSVPTGGGNTGELFF.

This clonotype was observed at least ten times. Here the CDR3 reads CASSPDYNEQFF. The CDR3 nucleotides are TGTGCCAGCAGCCCGGATTACAATGAGCAGTTCTTC. The chain employs TRBV7-9 and TRBJ2-1; D is unresolved. The CDR3 sequence is 12 residues long. CDR1 and CDR2 (germline): SEHNR, FQNEAQ (reference sequence). V gave up 5 bases and J gave up 4 bases, with 6 bases separating them.

The CDR3 DNA reads as TGTGCCAGCAGTTACCATTTCACTAGCGGCGGAGAGACCCAGTACTTC. Amino acid sequence: CASSYHFTSGGETQYF. V is TRBV6-2 or TRBV6-3 and J is TRBJ2-5, with 8 nucleotides matching TRBD2. Per germline, CDR1 MNHEY and CDR2 SVGEGT. J was trimmed by 4 bases and V by 2 bases; bases with no gene match: 9. CDR3 size: 16 residues.

This clonotype was recorded at least ten times. The CDR3 nucleotides read TGTGCCAGCAGTTCCGGCGGTCCCTACGAGCAGTACTTC. This sequence encodes CASSSGGPYEQYF. The rearrangement uses TRBV12-3 or TRBV12-4 and TRBJ2-7, with no clear D. The CDR3 loop spans 13 amino acids. Trimming stripped 4 bases from V and 2 bases from J, with 9 bases between.

Many counts were recorded for this clonotype. The gene calls are TRBV7-2 and TRBJ2-3; D remains ambiguous. V shed 4 bases and J shed 1 base, with 9 bases lying between them. Per germline, CDR1 SGHTA and CDR2 FQGNSA. The CDR3 covers 14 residues. Here the CDR3 DNA reads TGTGCCAGCAGCTCCTATTTAGGCACAGATACGCAGTATTTT. It yields the protein CASSSYLGTDTQYF.